This paragraph reports one T cell receptor beta chain. The antigen is not known. Regarding time point: baseline, week 1 (first vaccination visit). Treatment noted: pre-vaccination baseline after standard-of-care therapy. The repertoire was sequenced with immunoSEQ multiplex PCR; TCRdb's copy has only in-frame clones and lacks some. The sample has roughly 16,000 clones, roughly 79% seen once. The data are from a study of a mutant IDH1 vaccine in newly diagnosed glioma. As for the study in general: Sex among treated patients split about 62% male, around 40% female; mean age was roughly 40 years. Standard pretreatment was either radiotherapy, temozolomide, or, for most, radiochemotherapy with temozolomide. Overall study findings and caveats: Overall, about 92% of patients had vaccine-induced immune responses.

The CDR3 runs to 14 residues. V shed 1 base and J shed 0 bases, with 6 bases lying between them. The germline CDR1 and CDR2 sequences are MGHDK and SYGVNS. Source: PBMCs, taken from a glioma patient treated with radiotherapy, temozolomide or both. The clonotype was recovered from a man in his forties with glioma. The chain employs TRBV25-1 and TRBJ1-2; D is unresolved. In DNA, the CDR3 is TGTGCCAGCAGTGAATCCCACGCTAACTATGGCTACACCTTC. Amino acids: CASSESHANYGYTF.